These 29 T cell receptor beta chains were all obtained from the same sample, sequenced in a study of OX40 agonist ivuxolimab in advanced cancers. Here immunoSEQ multiplex PCR was the method, and the copy in TCRdb shows in-frame clones only, minus some. The table shows about 66,000 clones, with 75% to 80% occurring only once. Sequences were derived from CD4+ or CD8+ T cells sorted from blood, sampled in a trial of the OX40 agonist ivuxolimab. The receptors here all came from an adult with an advanced solid tumor such as melanoma, head and neck, liver or kidney cancer.

This clone came up once. This chain uses TRBV27 with TRBJ2-5; D ambiguous. V shed 3 bases and J shed 5 bases, with 13 bases lying between them. The CDR3 extends over 14 amino acids. CDR1 is MNHEY, CDR2 SMNVEV, per germline (reference sequence). CDR3 sequence: CASSFVASRETQYF. The CDR3 nucleotides are TGTGCCAGCAGTTTCGTTGCCAGTCGGGAGACCCAGTACTTC.

CDR3 amino acids: CASSSNGAYGYTF. CDR3 DNA sequence: TGTGCCAGCAGTTCTAACGGGGCCTATGGCTACACCTTC. This rearrangement joins TRBV7-9 to TRBJ1-2; D possibly corresponds to TRBD1 (5 bases). The V gene's germline CDR1 is SEHNR and CDR2 FQNEAQ (reference sequence). The CDR3 runs 13 residues. Trimming cost V 6 bases and J 4 bases, with 12 bases left between them. Drawing the rest from reference TRBV7-9 and TRBJ1-2, the complete variable domain is DTGVSQNPRHKITKRGQNVTFRCDPISEHNRLYWYRQTLGQGPEFLTYFQNEAQLEKSRLLSDRFSAERPKGSFSTLEIQRTEQGDSAMYLCASSSNGAYGYTFGSGTRLTVV.

CDR3: CASSGYRDSEAFF. The CDR3 DNA reads as TGTGCCAGCAGTGGCTACCGGGACAGCGAAGCTTTCTTT. The V gene is TRBV6-1, the J gene TRBJ1-1, with 7 bases identical to TRBD1. The CDR3 runs 13 residues. Germline lookup yields CDR1 MNHNS and CDR2 SASEGT. The V segment lost 4 bases and the J segment 8 bases; nucleotides outside the gene matches: 7.

The V gene is TRBV7-2, the J gene TRBJ1-2; no reliable D call. CDR1 and CDR2 (germline): SGHTA, FQGNSA. Trimming took off 2 bases at V and 5 bases at J, with 3 bases between the two ends. There are 11 residues in the CDR3. Here the CDR3 reads CASSLFYGYTF. The CDR3 region has the DNA TGTGCCAGCAGCTTATTTTATGGCTACACCTTC.

The chain combines TRBV4-1 with TRBJ1-2, with unresolved D. The CDR3 covers 16 residues. In germline, CDR1 is MGHRA, CDR2 YSYEKL. Trimming stripped 0 bases from V and 1 base from J, with 12 bases between. The CDR3 nucleotides are TGCGCCAGCAGCCAAGATAACATCGAGGATAACTATGGCTACACCTTC. Translating it yields CASSQDNIEDNYGYTF.

This rearrangement joins TRBV19 to TRBJ2-1; maybe TRBD1 (6 bases). Looked up from germline, CDR1 is LNHDA and CDR2 is SQIVND (reference sequence). The CDR3 runs 16 residues. V was pared by 5 bases and J by 2 bases, with 16 bases between. The CDR3 nucleotides read TGTGCCAGTAGTGGGGGTTCAGGGGTCCCCTACAATGAGCAGTTCTTC. Protein sequence: CASSGGSGVPYNEQFF.

In this sample, this clone turned up a few times. The J gene is TRBJ2-3, the V gene TRBV30, with D unclear. The CDR3 covers 15 residues. The ends were cut back, 0 bases at V and 2 bases at J, with 12 bases in the middle. Germline V gene sequence: CDR1 GTSNPN, CDR2 SVGIG (reference sequence). In nucleotides, the CDR3 is TGTGCCTGGAGTGTCTCCCCGTATCCCACAGATACGCAGTATTTT. Translating gives CAWSVSPYPTDTQYF.

The gene calls are TRBV7-9 and TRBJ1-4; maybe TRBD1 (6 bases). The CDR3 consists of 14 residues. Germline V gene data show CDR1 as SEHNR and CDR2 as FQNEAQ (reference sequence). V shed 5 bases and J shed 3 bases, with 10 bases lying between them. The CDR3 nucleotides read TGTGCCAGCAGCCAGGGGACCTCTAATGAAAAACTGTTTTTT. This codes for CASSQGTSNEKLFF.

This clone was seen a single time. The chain joins TRBV28 to TRBJ1-2, with D possibly TRBD1 on 5 matching bases. Germline V gene lookup returns CDR1 MDHEN and CDR2 SYDVKM. V was cut by 7 bases and J by 7 bases, with 16 bases left in between. This CDR3 is 13 amino acids long. The CDR3 is CASTALGPIGYTF. Here the CDR3 DNA reads TGTGCCAGCACCGCTTTGGGGCCCATTGGCTACACCTTC.

J is TRBJ1-5 and V is TRBV7-2; D is uncertain. Germline-derived CDR1 and CDR2 are SGHTA and FQGNSA. The CDR3 has 15 residues. Trimming pared 3 bases from V and 2 bases from J, leaving 11 bases between. CDR3 loop: CASSLIAQGNQPQHF. Written as DNA, the CDR3 is TGTGCCAGCAGCTTGATCGCCCAGGGCAATCAGCCCCAGCATTTT.

The chain combines TRBV19 with TRBJ2-1, with D perhaps matching TRBD2 (6 bases). CDR3 size: 17 residues. The germline V gene encodes CDR1 LNHDA and CDR2 SQIVND (reference sequence). V was trimmed by 1 base and J by 0 bases, leaving 13 bases between them. In DNA form, the CDR3 reads TGTGCCAGTAGTATAGTCTTAGCGACTAGCTCCTACAATGAGCAGTTCTTC. Encoded protein: CASSIVLATSSYNEQFF.

The chain employs TRBV18 and TRBJ1-1; D unclear. V lost 3 bases and J 5 bases, leaving 22 bases between the germline ends. The CDR3 is 17 amino acids. Per the germline V gene, CDR1 is KGHSH and CDR2 is LQKENI. The CDR3 reads CASSPVIFDGESTEAFF. CDR3 nucleotide sequence: TGTGCCAGCTCACCGGTGATCTTTGATGGGGAGTCGACTGAAGCTTTCTTT.

This chain connects TRBV30 to TRBJ1-4, with D unclear. Trimming pared 1 base from V and 7 bases from J, leaving 13 bases between. Germline CDR1 and CDR2: GTSNPN and SVGIG (reference sequence). The CDR3 has 14 amino acids. The DNA for the CDR3 is TGTGCCTGGAGTGGGTGGGGTTCTGGTGAAAAACTGTTTTTT. The encoded protein is CAWSGWGSGEKLFF.

The chain links TRBV7-9 to TRBJ1-2, with D maybe TRBD1 (5 bases). This CDR3 has 13 residues. The V gene lost 0 bases and the J gene lost 8 bases, with 10 bases spanning the gap. Germline lookup yields CDR1 SEHNR and CDR2 FQNEAQ (reference sequence). CDR3 coding DNA: TGTGCCAGCAGCTTAGCGCCGGGACGGGGCTACACCTTC. Translated, it gives CASSLAPGRGYTF.

V gene TRBV28 combines with J gene TRBJ2-3, with 11 bases aligning to TRBD2. The CDR3 consists of 15 residues. The V gene end was trimmed by 5 bases and the J gene end by 3 bases; junction bases not matched to a gene: 4. Germline CDR1 and CDR2: MDHEN and SYDVKM. The CDR3 reads CASSGSGRGTDTQYF. The CDR3 nucleotides are TGTGCCAGCAGTGGTAGCGGGAGGGGGACAGATACGCAGTATTTT.

The V gene is TRBV5-1, the J gene TRBJ2-3; D gene ambiguous. Trimming pared 0 bases from V and 5 bases from J, leaving 4 bases between. The CDR3 is 12 residues long. Germline-derived CDR1 and CDR2 are SGHRS and YFSETQ. CDR3 sequence: CASSLVGDTQYF. The DNA for the CDR3 is TGCGCCAGCAGCTTGGTCGGAGATACGCAGTATTTT.

The rearrangement joins TRBV19 to TRBJ1-4; a weak D match, TRBD1 (6 bases). V lost 5 bases and J 0 bases, leaving 13 bases between the germline ends. Germline V CDR1 and CDR2: LNHDA, SQIVND (reference sequence). CDR3 length: 16 residues. The CDR3 DNA reads as TGTGCCAGTAGTGTCGGGACACTCGCAACTAATGAAAAACTGTTTTTT. Translated: CASSVGTLATNEKLFF.

V and J are TRBV28 and TRBJ1-4; the match to TRBD1 covers 7 bases. The CDR3 loop spans 16 amino acids. V gave up 6 bases and J gave up 7 bases; unmatched junction bases: 14. Germline CDR1 is MDHEN and CDR2 is SYDVKM. CDR3 residues: CASSPQSAAGGEKLFF. CDR3 coding DNA: TGTGCCAGCAGCCCCCAGTCGGCGGCAGGGGGTGAAAAACTGTTTTTT.

The rearrangement links TRBV6-1 to TRBJ1-5; no clear D gene. CDR3 size: 15 residues. Germline loops: CDR1 MNHNS, CDR2 SASEGT. Trimming cost V 7 bases and J 0 bases, with 13 bases left between them. CDR3: CASKVEKYSNQPQHF. The DNA of the CDR3 is TGTGCCAGCAAGGTGGAAAAGTATAGCAATCAGCCCCAGCATTTT.

This chain joins TRBV30 and TRBJ1-4, with 7 bases lining up with TRBD1. The CDR3 is 18 residues long. Germline trimming cut 2 bases from V and 0 bases from J; bases unmatched to any gene: 12. The V gene's germline CDR1 is GTSNPN and CDR2 SVGIG (reference sequence). CDR3 nucleotide sequence: TGTGCCTGGAGTCCGATGGGACAGTCCGCTGCAACTAATGAAAAACTGTTTTTT. This translates into CAWSPMGQSAATNEKLFF. Together with reference TRBV30 and TRBJ1-4, the CDR3 gives the full variable domain: SQTIHQWPATLVQPVGSPLSLECTVEGTSNPNLYWYRQAAGRGLQLLFYSVGIGQISSEVPQNLSASRPQDRQFILSSKKLLLSDSGFYLCAWSPMGQSAATNEKLFFGSGTQLSVL.

This rearrangement joins TRBV4-1 to TRBJ1-1; TRBD1 is a possible D gene (5 bases). CDR3 length: 15 amino acids. Trimming shortened V by 2 bases and J by 6 bases, and 16 bases separated the two germline ends. Per the germline V gene, CDR1 is MGHRA and CDR2 is YSYEKL. DNA of the CDR3: TGCGCCAGCAGCCAACCTGATGGGACGGACCCTGAAGCTTTCTTT. The encoded protein is CASSQPDGTDPEAFF.

The sample holds a few counts of this clone. This sequence joins TRBV7-9 and TRBJ2-2, with a possible D match to TRBD1 (6 bases). Germline V gene data show CDR1 as SEHNR and CDR2 as FQNEAQ (reference sequence). The CDR3 spans 16 residues. The ends were cut back, 1 base at V and 9 bases at J, with 18 bases in the middle. The CDR3 spells CASSLGDSDSWRELFF. CDR3 DNA: TGTGCCAGCAGCTTAGGGGATTCGGACAGTTGGAGGGAGCTGTTTTTT.

This chain uses TRBV5-4 with TRBJ2-5, with D perhaps matching TRBD2 (5 bases). V was trimmed by 4 bases and J by 0 bases, leaving 22 bases between them. Germline CDR1 SGHNT, CDR2 YYREEE (reference sequence). The CDR3 runs to 18 residues. The CDR3 sequence: CASSLLSGSHTYQETQYF. In nucleotides, the CDR3 is TGTGCCAGCAGCCTGTTGTCGGGGAGCCACACCTACCAAGAGACCCAGTACTTC.

The chain couples TRBV10-3 to TRBJ2-5; TRBD1 agrees at 8 bases. This CDR3 is 13 amino acids long. Unmatched junction bases numbered 4, after V lost 7 bases and J lost 3 bases. Per germline, CDR1 ENHRY and CDR2 SYGVKD. The CDR3 here is CAITSDREETQYF. The CDR3, as DNA: TGTGCCATCACTTCGGACAGGGAAGAGACCCAGTACTTC.

The chain is built from TRBV19 and TRBJ2-6, with unresolved D. CDR1 is LNHDA, CDR2 SQIVND, per germline (reference sequence). The CDR3 contains 13 residues. Between the trimmed V and J ends, which lost 6 bases and 2 bases, there was a span of 5 bases. CDR3 DNA sequence: TGTGCCAGTAGCAAGACTGGGGCCAACGTCCTGACTTTC. This translates into CASSKTGANVLTF.

The chain recombines TRBV7-9 with TRBJ2-7, with a weak D call TRBD2 (6 bases). Germline V gene lookup returns CDR1 SEHNR and CDR2 FQNEAQ (reference sequence). The CDR3 is 13 residues long. V lost 6 bases, J lost 2 bases, and 11 bases lay in between. The CDR3 nucleotides read TGTGCCAGCAGACCCACTAGCACCTACGAGCAGTACTTC. Translating gives CASRPTSTYEQYF. Combining the CDR3 with reference TRBV7-9 and TRBJ2-7 gives the whole variable domain DTGVSQNPRHKITKRGQNVTFRCDPISEHNRLYWYRQTLGQGPEFLTYFQNEAQLEKSRLLSDRFSAERPKGSFSTLEIQRTEQGDSAMYLCASRPTSTYEQYFGPGTRLTVT.

The J gene is TRBJ1-2, the V gene TRBV6-5; D gene uncertain. CDR1 is MNHEY, CDR2 SVGAGI, per germline. Trimming stripped 6 bases from V and 4 bases from J, with 15 bases between. This CDR3 contains 14 residues. CDR3 DNA sequence: TGTGCCAGCAGGCACCCCACAGACGCCTATGGCTACACCTTC. Translation gives CASRHPTDAYGYTF.

This rearrangement joins TRBV23-1 to TRBJ2-6; D is uncertain. TRBV23-1 is marked as an open reading frame, function uncertain. V lost 1 base and J 2 bases, leaving 15 bases between the germline ends. This CDR3 spans 18 amino acids. CDR3 amino acids: CASSQLWLTRAGANVLTF. In DNA form, the CDR3 reads TGCGCCAGCAGTCAATTGTGGCTGACAAGAGCTGGGGCCAACGTCCTGACTTTC.

To note about this clone: One end of the junction fails to match germline, which may point to a read error. V gene TRBV2 combines with J gene TRBJ2-1, with D perhaps matching TRBD1 (6 bases). Germline CDR1 is SNHLY and CDR2 is FYNNEI. This CDR3 is built from 15 residues. Here the CDR3 reads CTSRGRLSSYNEQFF. In DNA, the CDR3 is TGTACCAGCAGGGGACGGTTGAGCTCCTACAATGAGCAGTTCTTC. Full variable domain (rest looked up from reference TRBV2 and TRBJ2-1): EPEVTQTPSHQVTQMGQEVILRCVPISNHLYFYWYRQILGQKVEFLVSFYNNEISEKSEIFDDQFSVERPDGSNFTLKIRSTKLEDSAMYFCTSRGRLSSYNEQFFGPGTRLTVL.